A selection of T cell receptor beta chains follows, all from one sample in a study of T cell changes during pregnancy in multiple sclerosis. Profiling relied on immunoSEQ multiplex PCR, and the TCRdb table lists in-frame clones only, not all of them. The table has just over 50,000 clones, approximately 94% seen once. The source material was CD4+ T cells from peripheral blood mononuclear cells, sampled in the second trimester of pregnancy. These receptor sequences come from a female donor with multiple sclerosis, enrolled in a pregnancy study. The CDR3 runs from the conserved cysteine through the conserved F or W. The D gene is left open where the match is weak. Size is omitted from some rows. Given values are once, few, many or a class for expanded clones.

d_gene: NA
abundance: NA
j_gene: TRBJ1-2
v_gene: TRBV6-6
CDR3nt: TGTGCCAGCACCATGAGGACAGCCATTACTAACTATGGCTACACCTTC
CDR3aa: CASTMRTAITNYGYTF

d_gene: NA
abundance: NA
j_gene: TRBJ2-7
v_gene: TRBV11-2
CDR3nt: TGTGCCAGCAGCTTCACAGGCTCCGGCTCCTACGAGCAGTACTTC
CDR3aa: CASSFTGSGSYEQYF

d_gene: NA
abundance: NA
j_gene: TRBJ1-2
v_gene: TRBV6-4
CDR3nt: TGTGCCAGCAGTGACGGGGCAGGATTAAATGGCTACACCTTC
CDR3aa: CASSDGAGLNGYTF

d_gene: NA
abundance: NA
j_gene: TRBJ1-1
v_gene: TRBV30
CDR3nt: TGTGCCTGGAGCGCTCCACCTGGTCCCGCCTCCGGTGAAGCTTTCTTT
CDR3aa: CAWSAPPGPASGEAFF

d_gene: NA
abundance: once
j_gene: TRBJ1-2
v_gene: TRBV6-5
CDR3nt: TGTGCCAGCAGTTACTCCGCCAGGGTTGGCTACACCTTC
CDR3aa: CASSYSARVGYTF

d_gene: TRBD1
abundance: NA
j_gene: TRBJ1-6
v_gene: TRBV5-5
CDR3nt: TGTGCCAGCAGCATCCCGGCAGGGGGAAATTCACCCCTCCACTTT
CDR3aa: CASSIPAGGNSPLHF

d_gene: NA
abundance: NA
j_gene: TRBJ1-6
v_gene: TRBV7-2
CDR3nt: TGTGCCAGCAGCTGGGGGGTACCCTATAATTCACCCCTCCACTTT
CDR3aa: CASSWGVPYNSPLHF

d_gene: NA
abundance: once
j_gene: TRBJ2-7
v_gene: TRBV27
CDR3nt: TGTGCCAGCAGTCCGATCCCCAGGGGAGACTACGAGCAGTACTTC
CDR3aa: CASSPIPRGDYEQYF

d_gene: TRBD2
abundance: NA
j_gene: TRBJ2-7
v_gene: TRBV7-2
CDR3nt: TGTGCCAGCAGCCCCCGGGCGAGCGGGGCTTACGAGCAGTACTTC
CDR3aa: CASSPRASGAYEQYF

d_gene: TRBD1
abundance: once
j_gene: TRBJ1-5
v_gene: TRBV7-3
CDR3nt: TGTGCCAGCAGCATCCCCTGGACAGGGATCAGCAATCAGCCCCAGCATTTT
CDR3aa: CASSIPWTGISNQPQHF

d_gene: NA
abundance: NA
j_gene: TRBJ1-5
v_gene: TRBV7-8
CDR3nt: TGTGCCAGCAGCGACACAGGGAATCAGCCCCAGCATTTT
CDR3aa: CASSDTGNQPQHF

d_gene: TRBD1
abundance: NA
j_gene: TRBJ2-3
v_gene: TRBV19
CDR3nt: TGTGCCAGTAGTGCCCGGACAGGGGTCACAGATACGCAGTATTTT
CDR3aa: CASSARTGVTDTQYF

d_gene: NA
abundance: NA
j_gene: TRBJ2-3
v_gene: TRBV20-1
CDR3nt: TGCAGTGTTTCGCGAACAGATACGCAGTATTTT
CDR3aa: CSVSRTDTQYF

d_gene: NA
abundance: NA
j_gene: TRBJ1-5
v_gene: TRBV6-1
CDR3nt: TGTGCCAGCAGTGAAACAAGTTTTAGCAATCAGCCCCAGCATTTT
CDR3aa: CASSETSFSNQPQHF

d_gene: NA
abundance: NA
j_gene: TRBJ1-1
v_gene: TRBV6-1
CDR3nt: TGTGCCAGCAGTGAATTGGGTCCAGGTACTGAAGCTTTCTTT
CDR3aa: CASSELGPGTEAFF

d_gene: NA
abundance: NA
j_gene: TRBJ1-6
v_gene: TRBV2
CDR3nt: TGTGCCAGCAGTGAAGCGCGGGGGGAGACACCCCTCCACTTT
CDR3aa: CASSEARGETPLHF

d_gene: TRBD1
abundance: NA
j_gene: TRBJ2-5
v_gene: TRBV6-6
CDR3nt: TGTGCCAGCAGGGAGACAGGGGGCGGGGAGACCCAGTACTTC
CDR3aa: CASRETGGGETQYF

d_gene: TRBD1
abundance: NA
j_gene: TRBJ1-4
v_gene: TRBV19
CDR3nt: TGTGCCAGTAGTATTGACAGGGGGAACGAAAAACTGTTTTTT
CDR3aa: CASSIDRGNEKLFF

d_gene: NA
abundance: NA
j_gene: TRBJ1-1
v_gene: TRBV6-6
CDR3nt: TGTGCCAGCAGTGTTTTAGGGGACACTGAAGCTTTCTTT
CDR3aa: CASSVLGDTEAFF

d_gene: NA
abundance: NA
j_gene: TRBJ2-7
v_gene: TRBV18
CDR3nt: TGTGCCAGCTCAGCAGGGCCGAGCTCCTACGAGCAGTACTTC
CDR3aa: CASSAGPSSYEQYF

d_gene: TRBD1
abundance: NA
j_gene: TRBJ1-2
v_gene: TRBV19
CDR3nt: TGTGCCAGTAGCCTACAGGGGGCTGGTGGCTACACCTTC
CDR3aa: CASSLQGAGGYTF

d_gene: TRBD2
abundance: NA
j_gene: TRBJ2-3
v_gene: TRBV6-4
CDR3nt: TGTGCCAGCAGTGACTGTCGGAATAGCGGGGCGCTCACAGATACGCAGTATTTT
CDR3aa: CASSDCRNSGALTDTQYF

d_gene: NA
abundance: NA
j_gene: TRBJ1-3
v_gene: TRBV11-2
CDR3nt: TGTGCCAGCAGCTTTAAGCAGGCCCATTCTGGAAACACCATATATTTT
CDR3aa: CASSFKQAHSGNTIYF

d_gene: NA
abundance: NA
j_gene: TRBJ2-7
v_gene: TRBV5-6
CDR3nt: TGTGCCAGCAGCTACGACAGGTACGAGCAGTACTTC
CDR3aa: CASSYDRYEQYF

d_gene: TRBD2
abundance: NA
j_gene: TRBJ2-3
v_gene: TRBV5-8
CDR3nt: TGTGCCAGCAGCGGCGGGGGGGCTTACGGCACAGATACGCAGTATTTT
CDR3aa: CASSGGGAYGTDTQYF

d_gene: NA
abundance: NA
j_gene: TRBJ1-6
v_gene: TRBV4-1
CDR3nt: TGCGCCAGCAGCGTCCACACTTCGGACAGAAATTCACCCCTCCACTTT
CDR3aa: CASSVHTSDRNSPLHF

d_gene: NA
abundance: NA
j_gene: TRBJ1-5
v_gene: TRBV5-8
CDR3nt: TGTGCCAGCAGGAAGTACAGGGAGGGGGGTCAGCCCCAGCATTTT
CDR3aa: CASRKYREGGQPQHF

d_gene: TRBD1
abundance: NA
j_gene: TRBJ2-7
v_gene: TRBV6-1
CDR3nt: TGTGCCAGCAGTGTATGGGGGACAGGGGTCTACGAGCAGTACTTC
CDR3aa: CASSVWGTGVYEQYF

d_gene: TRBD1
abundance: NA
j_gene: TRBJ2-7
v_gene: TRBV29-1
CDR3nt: TGCAGCGTTTGGGACAGGTTCCACGAGCAGTACTTC
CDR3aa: CSVWDRFHEQYF

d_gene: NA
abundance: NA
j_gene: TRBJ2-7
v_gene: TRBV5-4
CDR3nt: TGTGCCAGCAGGGCGGGACAGAGCTACGAGCAGTACTTC
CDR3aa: CASRAGQSYEQYF

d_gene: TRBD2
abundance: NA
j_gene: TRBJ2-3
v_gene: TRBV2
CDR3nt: TGTGCCACTCCTCAGACGAGACTAGCGGGGGGACGTCTGAGCACAGATACGCAGTATTTT
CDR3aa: CATPQTRLAGGRLSTDTQYF

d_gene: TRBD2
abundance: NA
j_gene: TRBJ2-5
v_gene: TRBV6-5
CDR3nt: TGTGCCAGCAGAGGACTAGCGGGGGGAGAGACCCAGTACTTC
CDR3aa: CASRGLAGGETQYF

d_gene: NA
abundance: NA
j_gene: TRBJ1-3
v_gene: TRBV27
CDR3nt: TGTGCCAGCAGTCCGAGCCTTGTCGGGGTCCGAAACACCATATATTTT
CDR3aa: CASSPSLVGVRNTIYF

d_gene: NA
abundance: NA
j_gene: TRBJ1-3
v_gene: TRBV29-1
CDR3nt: TGCAGCGTCCGGGACAAAAACCGCTCTGGAAACACCATATATTTT
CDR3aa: CSVRDKNRSGNTIYF

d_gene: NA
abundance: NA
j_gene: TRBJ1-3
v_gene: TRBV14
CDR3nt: TGTGCCAGCAGCCAAGCAATTGGAAACACCATATATTTT
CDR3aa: CASSQAIGNTIYF

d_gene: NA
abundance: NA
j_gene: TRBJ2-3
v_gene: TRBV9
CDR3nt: TGTGCCAGCAGCGTAGCTGCGGGGGCCAACACAGATACGCAGTATTTT
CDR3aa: CASSVAAGANTDTQYF

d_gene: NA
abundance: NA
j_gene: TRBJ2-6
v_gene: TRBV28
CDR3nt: TGTGCCAGCAACGAGCCCTCTGGGGCCAACGTCCTGACTTTC
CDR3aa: CASNEPSGANVLTF

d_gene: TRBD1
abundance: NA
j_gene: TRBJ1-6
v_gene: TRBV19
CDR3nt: TGTGCCAGTAGTATTCAGGGACAGACGTTGGGGAGATCACCCCTCCACTTT
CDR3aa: CASSIQGQTLGRSPLHF

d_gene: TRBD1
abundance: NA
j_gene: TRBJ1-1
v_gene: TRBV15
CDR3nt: TGTGCCACCAGCAATCGACAGGGGAACGCTGAAGCTTTCTTT
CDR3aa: CATSNRQGNAEAFF

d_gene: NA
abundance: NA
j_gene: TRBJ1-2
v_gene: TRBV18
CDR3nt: TGTGCCAGCTCACCAACGCCCCAGGAGGGACCTAACTATGGCTACACCTTC
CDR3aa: CASSPTPQEGPNYGYTF

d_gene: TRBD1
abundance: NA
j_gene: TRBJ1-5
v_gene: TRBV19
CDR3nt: TGTGCCAGTAGATCGACCGGGACAGGCCATAGCAATCAGCCCCAGCATTTT
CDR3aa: CASRSTGTGHSNQPQHF

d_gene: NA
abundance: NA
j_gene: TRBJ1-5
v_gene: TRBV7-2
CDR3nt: TGTGCCAGCAGCTTGGGAGGACCGGGACTTATGTATCAGCCCCAGCATTTT
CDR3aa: CASSLGGPGLMYQPQHF

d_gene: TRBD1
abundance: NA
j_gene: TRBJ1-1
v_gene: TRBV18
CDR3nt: TGTGCCAGCTCATCCCGGGACAGAGTAGAAGCTTTCTTT
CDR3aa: CASSSRDRVEAFF

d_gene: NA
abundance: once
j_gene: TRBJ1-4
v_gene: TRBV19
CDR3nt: TGTGCCAGTAGTATAGACGGACAGAATAATGAAAAACTGTTTTTT
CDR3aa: CASSIDGQNNEKLFF

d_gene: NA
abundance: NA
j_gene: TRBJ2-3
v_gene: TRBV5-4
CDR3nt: TGTGCCAGCAGCTCCCCTCGCGGGGTCGCAGATACGCAGTATTTT
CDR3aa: CASSSPRGVADTQYF

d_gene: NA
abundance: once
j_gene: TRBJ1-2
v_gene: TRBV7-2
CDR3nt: TGTGCCAGCAGCCCGGGGTCTGACCGAGGCTACACCTTC
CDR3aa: CASSPGSDRGYTF

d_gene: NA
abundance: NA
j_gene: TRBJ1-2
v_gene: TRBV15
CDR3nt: TGTGCCACCAGCTTAGGACAGAAATATGGCTACACCTTC
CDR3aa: CATSLGQKYGYTF

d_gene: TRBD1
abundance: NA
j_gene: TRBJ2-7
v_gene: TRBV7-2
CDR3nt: TGTGCCAGCAGCTCCATTGACAGGGCCTACGAGCAGTACTTC
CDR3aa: CASSSIDRAYEQYF

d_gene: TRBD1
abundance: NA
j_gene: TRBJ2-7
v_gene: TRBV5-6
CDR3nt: TGTGCCAGCAGCTCGCCGGGACAGGGGGTCTCCTACGAGCAGTACTTC
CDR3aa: CASSSPGQGVSYEQYF

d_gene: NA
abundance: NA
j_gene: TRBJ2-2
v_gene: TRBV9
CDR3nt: TGTGCCAGCAGCACCAGGGTGGGCGGGGAGCTGTTTTTT
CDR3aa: CASSTRVGGELFF

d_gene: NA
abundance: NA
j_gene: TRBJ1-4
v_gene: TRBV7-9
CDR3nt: TGTGCCAGCTCACCCCAGGGACATAATGAAAAACTGTTTTTT
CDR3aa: CASSPQGHNEKLFF

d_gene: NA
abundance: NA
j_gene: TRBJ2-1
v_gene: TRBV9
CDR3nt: TGTGCCAGCAGCGTAGCTAGCCGGCATGAGCAGTTCTTC
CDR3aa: CASSVASRHEQFF

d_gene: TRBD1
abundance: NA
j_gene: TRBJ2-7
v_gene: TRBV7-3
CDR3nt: TGTGCCAGCAGCTGGGGGACAGGGGTTGAGCAGTACTTC
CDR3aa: CASSWGTGVEQYF

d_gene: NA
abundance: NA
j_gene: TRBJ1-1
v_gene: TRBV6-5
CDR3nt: TGTGCCAGCACTCCGACTCGGTTTTTGGTCACTGAAGCTTTCTTT
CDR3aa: CASTPTRFLVTEAFF

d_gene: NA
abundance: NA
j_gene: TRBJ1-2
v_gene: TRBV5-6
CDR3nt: TGTGCCAGCAGCCCGGGACTGAGTTCAGGCTACACCTTC
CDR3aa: CASSPGLSSGYTF

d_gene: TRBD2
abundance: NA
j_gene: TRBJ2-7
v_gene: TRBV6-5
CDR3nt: TGTGCCAGCACCGGGACTAGCATTTCCGAGCAGTACTTC
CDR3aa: CASTGTSISEQYF

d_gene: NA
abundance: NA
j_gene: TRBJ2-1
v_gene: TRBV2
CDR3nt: TGTGCCAGCAGTTACAGGGTCGGCGATGAGCAGTTCTTC
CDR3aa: CASSYRVGDEQFF